Shown below are 3 T cell receptor beta chains from a single sample sequenced in a study of cytomegalovirus exposure and HLA in healthy donors. The PCR ran on 60 Vbeta and 13 Jbeta primers. The data were produced by immunoSEQ multiplex PCR, yet TCRdb's version contains in-frame clones alone and is incomplete. The sample consists of more than 140,000 clones, 75% to 80% of them appearing once. Input material: PBMCs. The receptors derive from a male donor in good health and CMV-seronegative.

The chain recombines TRBV7-2 with TRBJ1-6, with no clear D. The germline V and J ends were trimmed by 3 bases and 10 bases, with 16 bases remaining between them. The CDR3 is made up of 15 amino acids. CDR1 is SGHTA and CDR2 is FQGNSA in the germline V gene. The DNA of the CDR3 is TGTGCCAGCAGCTTTTCAGAATTTGGGCGCTCACCCCTCCACTTT. This encodes CASSFSEFGRSPLHF.

This clone occurred a few times. The rearrangement joins TRBV4-1 to TRBJ2-3; 7 bases agree with TRBD2. The length of the CDR3 is 16 residues. V trimming: 1 base; J trimming: 0 bases; junction bases outside the gene matches: 4. Germline CDR1 MGHRA, CDR2 YSYEKL. CDR3 sequence (DNA): TGCGCCAGCAGCCAAGGTCGGGGGGTGAGCACAGATACGCAGTATTTT. It yields the protein CASSQGRGVSTDTQYF.

The rearrangement uses TRBV12-5 and TRBJ2-7, with D maybe TRBD2 (5 bases). The CDR3 is 15 amino acids. The germline V gene has CDR1 LGHNT and CDR2 FRNRAP. V lost 0 bases to trimming and J lost 2 bases, with 11 bases between them. CDR3 residues: CASGLVISGPYEQYF. The CDR3 DNA reads as TGTGCTAGTGGTTTGGTAATCAGCGGCCCCTACGAGCAGTACTTC.